This T cell receptor (beta chain) was documented in a study of human T cells and chemical hapten exposure. The germline V gene has CDR1 SGHRS and CDR2 YFSETQ. The CDR3 runs 14 residues. V shed 3 bases and J 4 bases; nucleotides not matched to a gene: 4. TCRdb independently ran MiXCR on the RACE reads; one entry per CDR3 protein. Of around 300,000 distinct CDR3 sequences in the sample, around 7% were seen once. This sample's time point: patch test 1, 2 weeks after DPC sensitization. Treatment defined: therapeutic diphenylcyclopropenone sensitization with weekly scalp DPC. Patients had alopecia, were aged 18 to 70, and were not pregnant.

V and J are TRBV5-1 and TRBJ2-3, with 8 bases matching TRBD1. The specimen comprised whole blood, sampled in connection with sensitization to the hapten diphenylcyclopropenone (DPC). The TCR originated in a woman under 30 with alopecia areata. Some clones in this sample may be carry-over from other donors' samples. The DNA for the CDR3 is TGCGCCAGCAGCTCGCCGACAGGGGCAGATACGCAGTATTTT. It codes for CASSSPTGADTQYF.